This TCR beta chain originates from a study of cytomegalovirus exposure and HLA in healthy donors. Study background: The roughly 700 first-cohort repertoires and the 95 to 150 validation repertoires shared the same platform, a later analysis reported.

Donors came from a validation cohort of 95 to 150 subjects, distinct from the first 666-subject cohort. Profiled with immunoSEQ multiplex PCR; TCRdb holds only in-frame clones, not every one. The sample has 55,000 to 80,000 clones; approximately 96% are singletons. Trimming stripped 4 bases from V and 1 base from J, with 11 bases between. Germline assignment: CDR1 SGHDN and CDR2 FVKESK. The CDR3 extends over 14 amino acids. The chain is built from TRBV14 and TRBJ2-7; TRBD1 is a possible D gene (6 bases). This TCR was sampled from a man between 18 and 29 years old in good health and CMV-seropositive. The sequenced material came from PBMCs. The chain's CDR3 is CASSLRTVSYEQYF. The CDR3 coding sequence is TGTGCCAGCAGCCTAAGGACAGTGTCCTACGAGCAGTACTTC.